This is a list of T cell receptor beta chains from one sample in a study of blood T cells in healthy people across ages. TCRdb itself ran the 5' RACE reads through MiXCR, one entry per CDR3 protein. In the table there are fewer than 2,000,000 distinct CDR3 sequences, roughly 32% of which are singletons. Sequenced: blood. The receptors were gathered from a woman aged 30 to 39 in good health. Each CDR3 is given with its conserved first and last residue. The listing skips clone size in some rows; elsewhere it reads once, few, many or a size class.

TRBJ2-1 NA TRBV4-1 CASSQAALLAGGNNEQFF
TRBJ2-1 NA TRBV18 CASSLTPESPRQFF
TRBJ2-7 many TRBV6-6 CASSETRGSEQYF
TRBJ2-5 NA TRBV7-9 CASSPQRTGGRRLVTQYF
TRBJ2-7 NA TRBV27 CASIPDNSYEQYF
TRBJ2-6 NA TRBV7-9 CASSSRSRVSGANVRTF
TRBJ1-2 NA TRBV12-3/TRBV12-4 CASSPGLIDGYTF
TRBJ2-7 NA TRBV4-1 CASSYSGTPVGEQYF
TRBJ2-7 NA TRBV20-1 CSAREQGSHEQYF
TRBJ2-6 NA TRBV6-1 CASMMGESGANVLTF
TRBJ2-1 few TRBV20-1 CSARKGGGGDNEQFF
TRBJ2-3 NA TRBV7-3 CASSLTNSGDTQYF
NA few TRBV28 CASSLSWTSVYEQYF
TRBJ2-2 few TRBV7-3 CASSLGVGPRDGELFF
TRBJ1-4 NA TRBV6-5 CASSYYGRNEKLFF
TRBJ1-1 few TRBV6-1 CASNRDRQNTEAFF
TRBJ1-1 NA TRBV6-2/TRBV6-3 CASSLAGGGGTEAFF
TRBJ2-5 NA TRBV28 CASDDGQETQYF
TRBJ2-5 NA TRBV5-4 CASSVGAAQIQETQYF
TRBJ1-5 once TRBV3-1 CASSQGAGTGPNQPQHF
TRBJ2-7 NA TRBV6-6 CASSSWDGGSGEQYF
TRBJ2-3 once TRBV27 CASTDSTSDTQYF
TRBJ1-1 NA TRBV20-1 CSARGQDTEAFF
TRBJ2-5 NA TRBV6-2/TRBV6-3 CATQIRTEYNEQYF
TRBJ1-1 NA TRBV28 CASSRGTPSLAFF
TRBJ1-1 few TRBV27 CASSLRDGRQNTEAFF
TRBJ2-1 NA TRBV7-2 CASSLGDREIYNEQFF
TRBJ2-3 few TRBV15 CATRFSGESDTQYF
TRBJ2-1 NA TRBV7-2 CASFRGGSNNEQFF
TRBJ1-1 few TRBV7-9 CASSIRQGTGRNTEAFF
TRBJ2-1 few TRBV28 CASSRRSGRGFYNEQFF
TRBJ2-3 NA TRBV4-1 CASSQVATSTDTQYF
TRBJ2-7 NA TRBV6-1 CATGGGQPGLAVSYEQYF
TRBJ2-1 NA TRBV2 CASRSQWTNNEQFF
TRBJ2-2 NA TRBV20-1 CSARVGGNGELFF
TRBJ1-2 few TRBV20-1 CSASKAGNDGYTF
TRBJ1-2 few TRBV27 CASSFGQGGGGYTF
TRBJ2-1 few TRBV12-3/TRBV12-4 CASSLLDRVSYNEQFF
TRBJ2-7 few TRBV5-6 CASSGRGIGYEQYF
TRBJ1-1 NA TRBV7-6 CASSLGGVVPTEAFF
NA few TRBV7-9 CASSLEGKPYEQYF
TRBJ1-5 NA TRBV12-3/TRBV12-4 CASSFYSGDQPQHF
NA few TRBV7-6 CASSLVSGSGSTYEQYF
TRBJ2-7 NA TRBV7-2 CASSLARGYDEQYF
TRBJ1-2 NA TRBV5-1 CASSPGRTNYGYTF
TRBJ2-7 many TRBV5-1 CASSFQGAEPYEQYF
TRBJ1-6 NA TRBV4-1 CASSQERGSSYNSPLHF
TRBJ2-7 few TRBV6-5 CASSRGTATYEQYF
TRBJ1-2 few TRBV15 CATSSGLASGYTF
TRBJ2-7 NA TRBV20-1 CSARDLGSGSEQYF
TRBJ2-1 NA TRBV5-1 CASSSVRSSYNEQFF
TRBJ2-3 NA TRBV5-6 CASSRTIRADTQYF